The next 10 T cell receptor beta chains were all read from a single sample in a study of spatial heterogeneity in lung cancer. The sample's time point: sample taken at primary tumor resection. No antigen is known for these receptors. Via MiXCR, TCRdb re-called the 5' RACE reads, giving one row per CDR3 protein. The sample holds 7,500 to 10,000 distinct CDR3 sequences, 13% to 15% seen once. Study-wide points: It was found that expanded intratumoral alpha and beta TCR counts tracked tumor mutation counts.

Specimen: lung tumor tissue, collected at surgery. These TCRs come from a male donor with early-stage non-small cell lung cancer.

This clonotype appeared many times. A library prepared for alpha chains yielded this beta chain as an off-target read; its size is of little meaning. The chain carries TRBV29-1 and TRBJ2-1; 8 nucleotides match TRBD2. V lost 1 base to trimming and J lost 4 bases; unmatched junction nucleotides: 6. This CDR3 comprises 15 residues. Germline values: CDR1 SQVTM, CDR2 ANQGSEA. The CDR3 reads CSVEVAGGIYNEQFF. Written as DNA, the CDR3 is TGCAGCGTTGAAGTGGCGGGAGGAATATACAATGAGCAGTTCTTC.

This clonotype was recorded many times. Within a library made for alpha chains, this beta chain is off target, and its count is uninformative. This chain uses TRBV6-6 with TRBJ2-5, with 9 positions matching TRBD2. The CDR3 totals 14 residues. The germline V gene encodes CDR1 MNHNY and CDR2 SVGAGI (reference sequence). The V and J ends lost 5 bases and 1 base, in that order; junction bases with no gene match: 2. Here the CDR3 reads CASSETSGQETQYF. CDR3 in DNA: TGTGCCAGCAGTGAGACTAGCGGCCAAGAGACCCAGTACTTC.

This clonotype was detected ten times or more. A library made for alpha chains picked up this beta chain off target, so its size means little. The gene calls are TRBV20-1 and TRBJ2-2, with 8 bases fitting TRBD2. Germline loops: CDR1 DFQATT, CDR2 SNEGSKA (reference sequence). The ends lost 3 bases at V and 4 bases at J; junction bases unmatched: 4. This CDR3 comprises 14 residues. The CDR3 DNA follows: TGCAGTGCTAGGGGAAGCGGGAGCACCGGGGAGCTGTTTTTT. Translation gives CSARGSGSTGELFF.

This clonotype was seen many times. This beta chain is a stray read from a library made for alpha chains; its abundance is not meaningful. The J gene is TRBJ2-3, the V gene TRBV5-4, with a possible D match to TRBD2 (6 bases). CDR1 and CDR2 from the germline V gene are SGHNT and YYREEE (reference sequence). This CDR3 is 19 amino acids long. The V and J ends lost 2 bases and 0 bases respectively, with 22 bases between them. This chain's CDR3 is CASSLSGGGAQKSTDTQYF. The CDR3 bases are TGTGCCAGCAGCTTAAGTGGGGGAGGAGCTCAGAAAAGCACAGATACGCAGTATTTT.

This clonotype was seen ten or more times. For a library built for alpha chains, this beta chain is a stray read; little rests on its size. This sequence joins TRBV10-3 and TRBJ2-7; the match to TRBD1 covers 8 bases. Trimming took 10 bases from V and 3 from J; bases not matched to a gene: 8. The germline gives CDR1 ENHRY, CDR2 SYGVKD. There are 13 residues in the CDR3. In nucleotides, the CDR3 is TGTGCCACCGGGACAGGTGGCCTCTACGAGCAGTACTTC. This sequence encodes CATGTGGLYEQYF.

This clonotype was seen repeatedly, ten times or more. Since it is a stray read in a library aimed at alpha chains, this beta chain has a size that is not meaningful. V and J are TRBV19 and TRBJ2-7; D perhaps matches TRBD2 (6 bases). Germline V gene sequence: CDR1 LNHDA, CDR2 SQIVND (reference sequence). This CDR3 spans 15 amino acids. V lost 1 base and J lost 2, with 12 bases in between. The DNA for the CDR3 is TGTGCCAGTAGTATAGGAACTAGCATTACCTACGAGCAGTACTTC. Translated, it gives CASSIGTSITYEQYF.

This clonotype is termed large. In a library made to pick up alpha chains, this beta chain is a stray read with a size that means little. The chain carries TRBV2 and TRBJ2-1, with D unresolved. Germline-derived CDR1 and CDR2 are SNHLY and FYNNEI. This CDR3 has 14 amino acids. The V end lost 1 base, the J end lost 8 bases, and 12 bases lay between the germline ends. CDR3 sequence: CASSEDAISYEQFF. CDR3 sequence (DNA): TGTGCCAGCAGTGAAGATGCCATAAGTTATGAGCAGTTCTTC.

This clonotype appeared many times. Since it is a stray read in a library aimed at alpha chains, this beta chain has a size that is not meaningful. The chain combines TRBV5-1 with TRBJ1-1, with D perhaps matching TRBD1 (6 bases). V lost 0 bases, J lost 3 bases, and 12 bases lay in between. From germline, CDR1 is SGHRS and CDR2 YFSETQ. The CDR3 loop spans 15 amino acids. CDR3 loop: CASSLVGGADTEAFF. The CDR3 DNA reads TGCGCCAGCAGCTTGGTTGGGGGGGCCGACACTGAAGCTTTCTTT.

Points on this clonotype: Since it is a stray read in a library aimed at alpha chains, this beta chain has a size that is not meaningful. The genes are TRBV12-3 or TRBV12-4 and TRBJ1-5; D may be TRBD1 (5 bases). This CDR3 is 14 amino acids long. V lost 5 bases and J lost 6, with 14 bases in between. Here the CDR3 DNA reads TGTGCCAGCAGTCTCTATCCCCAGGGTCAGCCCCAGCATTTT. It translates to CASSLYPQGQPQHF.

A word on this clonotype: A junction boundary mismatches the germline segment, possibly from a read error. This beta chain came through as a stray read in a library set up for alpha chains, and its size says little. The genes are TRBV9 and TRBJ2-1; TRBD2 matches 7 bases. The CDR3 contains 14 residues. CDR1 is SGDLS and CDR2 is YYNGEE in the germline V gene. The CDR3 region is CASSPQNRGGQSVF. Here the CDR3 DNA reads TGTGCCAGCAGCCCCCAAAACCGGGGAGGGCAGAGCGTCTTC.